The rows below give T cell receptor beta chains drawn from one sample of a study of T-cell memory formation after mild COVID-19. From the 5' RACE reads, TCRdb called clonotypes with MiXCR, one entry per CDR3 protein. The sample includes tens of thousands of distinct CDR3 sequences, roughly 8% of them seen just once. Sequenced: PBMCs or a T cell subset sorted from them (not recorded which). These receptors originate from a man between 18 and 35 years old who had mild COVID-19 (a few samples of this study predate the infection). Cell type and time point are not known. The CDR3 runs from the conserved cysteine through the conserved F or W. A D gene is named only where the DNA matches it firmly. The listing skips clone size in some rows; elsewhere it reads once, few, many or a size class.

d_call	v_call	j_call	clone_size	cdr3_nt	cdr3_aa
TRBD1	TRBV5-1	TRBJ2-3	.	TGCGCCAGCAGCTTGGGGACAGGGGGGGGCACAGATACGCAGTATTTT	CASSLGTGGGTDTQYF
.	TRBV12-3/TRBV12-4	TRBJ1-1	few	TGTGCCAGCAGCCAACAAGGGAACACTGAAGCTTTCTTT	CASSQQGNTEAFF
.	TRBV11-2	TRBJ2-3	few	TGTGCCAGCAGGACCAGGGAGTCGCAGTATTTT	CASRTRESQYF
.	TRBV7-2	TRBJ2-1	many	TGTGCCAGCAGCTTAATGGGGGTTGGGGATGAGCAGTTCTTC	CASSLMGVGDEQFF
TRBD2	TRBV18	TRBJ2-1	.	TGTGCCAGCTCACCACCGGGACTAGCTACCTACAATGAGCAGTTCTTC	CASSPPGLATYNEQFF
.	TRBV12-3/TRBV12-4	TRBJ2-5	many	TGTGCCAGCAGGGTCACAGGGTCGGAGACCCAGTACTTC	CASRVTGSETQYF
TRBD1	TRBV12-3/TRBV12-4	TRBJ2-5	.	TGTGCCAGCAGTCCGGGGACAGAAGAGACCCAGTACTTC	CASSPGTEETQYF
TRBD1	TRBV6-5	TRBJ1-2	.	TGTGCCAGCATTCCAACAGGGGGCGGGGCACGCTACACCTTC	CASIPTGGGARYTF
.	TRBV4-3	TRBJ2-1	many	TGCGCCAGCAGCCAAGATTTTGACCGCTCCTACAATGAGCAGTTCTTC	CASSQDFDRSYNEQFF
.	TRBV11-1	TRBJ2-1	few	TGTGCCAGCAGCTTAGTCGGCACGAGCTCCTACAATGAGCAGTTCTTC	CASSLVGTSSYNEQFF
TRBD2	TRBV6-5	TRBJ2-3	many	TGTGCCAGCAGGCGTCCCCTAGCGGGGGGCACAGATACGCAGTATTTT	CASRRPLAGGTDTQYF
.	TRBV5-1	TRBJ2-5	few	TGCGCCAGCAGCGGTACCCGGGCCTCGATCCAAGAGACCCAGTACTTC	CASSGTRASIQETQYF
.	TRBV6-5	TRBJ1-3	.	TGTGCCAGCAGTTACGGTTCACGGCGGAGCTCTGGAAACACCATATATTTT	CASSYGSRRSSGNTIYF
.	TRBV27	TRBJ1-1	.	TGTGCCAGCAGGAGAGGGGGAACAGTGCCGAACACTGAAGCTTTCTTT	CASRRGGTVPNTEAFF
.	TRBV4-3	TRBJ2-1	.	TGCGCCAGCAGCCAACCAGGGGCGGTCAATGAGCAGTTCTTC	CASSQPGAVNEQFF
.	TRBV4-2	TRBJ1-2	.	TGTGCCAGCAGCCAAGAAAGTTATGGCTACACCTTC	CASSQESYGYTF
TRBD1	TRBV20-1	TRBJ2-3	.	TGCAGTGCTAGCAACGCCGCCGGGACAGGGTCAACAGATACGCAGTATTTT	CSASNAAGTGSTDTQYF
.	TRBV12-3/TRBV12-4	TRBJ2-3	once	TGTGCCAGCAGACCAGGGTCTTGGATAGATACGCAGTATTTT	CASRPGSWIDTQYF
.	TRBV5-1	TRBJ1-1	few	TGCGCCAGCAGCTCGACGGGGAAAGCTTTCTTT	CASSSTGKAFF
.	TRBV6-2/TRBV6-3	TRBJ1-1	few	TGTGCCAGCAGTAGGGGGTATGGCACTGAAGCTTTCTTT	CASSRGYGTEAFF
TRBD2	TRBV4-3	TRBJ2-1	few	TGCGCCAGCAGCCAGGGACTAGCGGGGGGGCAGGTTGGTGAGCAGTTCTTC	CASSQGLAGGQVGEQFF
.	TRBV12-3/TRBV12-4	TRBJ1-1	many	TGTGCCAGCAGTTTCAGGGTTGGGGATGAAGCTTTCTTT	CASSFRVGDEAFF
.	TRBV9	TRBJ1-1	few	TGTGCCAGCAGCGTAGGCCCCCAAGGCACTGAAGCTTTCTTT	CASSVGPQGTEAFF
TRBD1	TRBV28	TRBJ2-3	.	TGTGCCAGCAGCGAGACAGGGAGCACAGATACGCAGTATTTT	CASSETGSTDTQYF